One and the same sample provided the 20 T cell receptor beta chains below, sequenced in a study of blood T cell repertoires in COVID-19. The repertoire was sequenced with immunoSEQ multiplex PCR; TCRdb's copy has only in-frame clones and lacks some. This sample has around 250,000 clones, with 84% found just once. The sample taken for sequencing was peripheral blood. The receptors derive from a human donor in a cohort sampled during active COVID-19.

The CDR3 nucleotides are TGCAGCGTCGGTCGTGGGGCCAATGAAGCTTTCTTT. It specifies CSVGRGANEAFF. The V and J genes are TRBV29-1 and TRBJ1-1, with a weak D call TRBD1 (5 bases). CDR3 size: 12 residues. Germline values: CDR1 SQVTM, CDR2 ANQGSEA. V was shortened by 6 bases and J by 7 bases, with 15 bases between the two germline ends.

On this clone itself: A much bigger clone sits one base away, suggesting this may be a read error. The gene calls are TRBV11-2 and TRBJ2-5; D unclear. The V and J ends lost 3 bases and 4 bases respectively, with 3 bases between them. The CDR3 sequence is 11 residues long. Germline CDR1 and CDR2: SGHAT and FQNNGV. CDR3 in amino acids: CASSFGETQYF. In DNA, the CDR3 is TGTGCCAGCAGCTTCGGAGAGACCCAGTACTTC.

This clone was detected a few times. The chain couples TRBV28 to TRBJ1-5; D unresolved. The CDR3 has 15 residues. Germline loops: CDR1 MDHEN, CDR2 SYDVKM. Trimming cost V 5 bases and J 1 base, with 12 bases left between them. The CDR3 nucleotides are TGTGCCAGCAGTCTTAGACTTGGGAGCAATCAGCCCCAGCATTTT. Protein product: CASSLRLGSNQPQHF.

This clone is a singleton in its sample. DNA of the CDR3: TGCAGTGCTAGTCAAGTCGGGGTCTCCAATGAGCAGTTCTTC. This encodes CSASQVGVSNEQFF. The rearrangement links TRBV20-1 to TRBJ2-1; possible D gene TRBD2, 5 bases. V lost 3 bases, J lost 6 bases, and 15 bases lay in between. Per germline, CDR1 DFQATT and CDR2 SNEGSKA (reference sequence). The CDR3 is 14 amino acids.

CDR3 loop: CASCRDRGEKLFF. As DNA, the CDR3 is TGCGCCAGCTGCCGGGACAGGGGTGAAAAACTGTTTTTT. This chain links TRBV5-1 with TRBJ1-4; 10 bases align to TRBD1. The germline V gene has CDR1 SGHRS and CDR2 YFSETQ. The CDR3 consists of 13 residues. Trimming cost V 7 bases and J 7 bases; bases outside gene matches: 4.

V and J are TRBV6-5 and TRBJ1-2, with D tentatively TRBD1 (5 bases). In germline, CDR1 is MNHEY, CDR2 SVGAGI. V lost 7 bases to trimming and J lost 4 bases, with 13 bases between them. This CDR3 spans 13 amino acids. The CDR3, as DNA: TGTGCCAGCACTTGGCGGGGGGGCTATGGCTACACCTTC. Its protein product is CASTWRGGYGYTF.

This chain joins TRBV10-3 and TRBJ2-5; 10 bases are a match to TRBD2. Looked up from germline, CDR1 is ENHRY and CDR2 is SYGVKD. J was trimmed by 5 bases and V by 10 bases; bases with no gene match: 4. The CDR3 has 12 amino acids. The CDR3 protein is CATNSGGETQYF. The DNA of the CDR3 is TGTGCCACTAATAGCGGGGGGGAGACCCAGTACTTC.

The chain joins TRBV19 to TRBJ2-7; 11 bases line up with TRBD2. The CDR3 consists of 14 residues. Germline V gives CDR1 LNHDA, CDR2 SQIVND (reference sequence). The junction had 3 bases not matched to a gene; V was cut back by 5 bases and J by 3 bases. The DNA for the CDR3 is TGTGCCAGTAGTCCCGGGACTAGCGGCTACGAGCAGTACTTC. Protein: CASSPGTSGYEQYF. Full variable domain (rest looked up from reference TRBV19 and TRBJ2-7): DGGITQSPKYLFRKEGQNVTLSCEQNLNHDAMYWYRQDPGQGLRLIYYSQIVNDFQKGDIAEGYSVSREKKESFPLTVTSAQKNPTAFYLCASSPGTSGYEQYFGPGTRLTVT.

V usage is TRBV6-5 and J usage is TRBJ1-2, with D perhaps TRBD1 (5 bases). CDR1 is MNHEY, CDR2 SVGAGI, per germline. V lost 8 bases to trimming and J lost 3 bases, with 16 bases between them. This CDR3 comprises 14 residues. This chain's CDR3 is CASGRGRGYYGYTF. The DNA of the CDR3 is TGTGCCAGCGGAAGGGGACGGGGGTACTATGGCTACACCTTC.

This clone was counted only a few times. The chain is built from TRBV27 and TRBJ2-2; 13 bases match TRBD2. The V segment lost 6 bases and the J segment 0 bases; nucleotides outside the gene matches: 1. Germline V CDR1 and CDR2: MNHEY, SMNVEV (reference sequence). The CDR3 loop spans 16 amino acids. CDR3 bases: TGTGCCAGCAGACTAGCGGGAGGGCCGAACACCGGGGAGCTGTTTTTT. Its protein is CASRLAGGPNTGELFF.

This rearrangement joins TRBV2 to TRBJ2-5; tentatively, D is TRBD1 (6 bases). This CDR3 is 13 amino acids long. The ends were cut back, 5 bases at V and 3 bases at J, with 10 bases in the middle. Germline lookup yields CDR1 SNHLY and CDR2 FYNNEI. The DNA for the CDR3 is TGTGCCAGCAGTAGGGACACAAAAGAGACCCAGTACTTC. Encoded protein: CASSRDTKETQYF. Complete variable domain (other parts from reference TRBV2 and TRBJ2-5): EPEVTQTPSHQVTQMGQEVILRCVPISNHLYFYWYRQILGQKVEFLVSFYNNEISEKSEIFDDQFSVERPDGSNFTLKIRSTKLEDSAMYFCASSRDTKETQYFGPGTRLLVL.

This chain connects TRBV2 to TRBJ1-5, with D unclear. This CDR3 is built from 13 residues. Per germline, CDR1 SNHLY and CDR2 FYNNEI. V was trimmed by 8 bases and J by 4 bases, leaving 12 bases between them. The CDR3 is CASGWESNQPQHF. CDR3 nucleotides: TGTGCCAGCGGGTGGGAGTCAAATCAGCCCCAGCATTTT.

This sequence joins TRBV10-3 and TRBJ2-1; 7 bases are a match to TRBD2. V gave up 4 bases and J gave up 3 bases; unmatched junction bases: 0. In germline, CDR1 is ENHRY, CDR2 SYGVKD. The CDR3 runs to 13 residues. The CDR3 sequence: CAISGTSYNEQFF. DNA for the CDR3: TGTGCCATCAGTGGGACTAGCTACAATGAGCAGTTCTTC.

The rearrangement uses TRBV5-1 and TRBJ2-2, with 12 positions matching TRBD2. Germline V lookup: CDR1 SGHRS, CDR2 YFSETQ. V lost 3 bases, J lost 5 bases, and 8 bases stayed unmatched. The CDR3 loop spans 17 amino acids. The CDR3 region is CASSSTLAGGLTGELFF. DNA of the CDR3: TGCGCCAGCAGCTCAACACTAGCGGGGGGTCTTACCGGGGAGCTGTTTTTT.

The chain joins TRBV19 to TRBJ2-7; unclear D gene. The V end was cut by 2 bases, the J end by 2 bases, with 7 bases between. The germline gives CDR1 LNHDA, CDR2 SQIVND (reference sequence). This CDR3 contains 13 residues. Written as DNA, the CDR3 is TGTGCCAGTAGTATACGTCAGACCTACGAGCAGTACTTC. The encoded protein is CASSIRQTYEQYF.

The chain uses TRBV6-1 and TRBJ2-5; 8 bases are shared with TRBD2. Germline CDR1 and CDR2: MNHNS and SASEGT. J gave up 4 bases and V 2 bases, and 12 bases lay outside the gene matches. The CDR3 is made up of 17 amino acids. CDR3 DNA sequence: TGTGCCAGCAGTGAATGGGCGGGGGGCACGACGGGAGAGACCCAGTACTTC. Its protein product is CASSEWAGGTTGETQYF.

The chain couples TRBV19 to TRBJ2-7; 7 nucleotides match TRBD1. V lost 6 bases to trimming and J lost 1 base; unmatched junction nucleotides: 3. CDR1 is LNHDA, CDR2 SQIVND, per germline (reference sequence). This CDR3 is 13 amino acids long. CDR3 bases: TGTGCCAGTAGCCCGACAGGGTCCTACGAGCAGTACTTC. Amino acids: CASSPTGSYEQYF.

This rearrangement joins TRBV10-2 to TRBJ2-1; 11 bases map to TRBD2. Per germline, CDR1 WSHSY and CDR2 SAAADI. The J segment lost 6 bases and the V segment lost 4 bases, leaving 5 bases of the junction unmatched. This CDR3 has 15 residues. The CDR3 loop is CASSVGTSGPNEQFF. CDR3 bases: TGCGCCAGCAGTGTCGGGACTAGCGGACCCAATGAGCAGTTCTTC.

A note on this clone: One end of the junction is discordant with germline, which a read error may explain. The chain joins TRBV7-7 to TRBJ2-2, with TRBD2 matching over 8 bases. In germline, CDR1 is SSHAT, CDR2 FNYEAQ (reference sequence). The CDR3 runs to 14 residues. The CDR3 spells CASSLLAGGGELFF. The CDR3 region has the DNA TGTGCTAGCAGCTTACTGGCGGGGGGCGGGGAGCTGTTTTTT.

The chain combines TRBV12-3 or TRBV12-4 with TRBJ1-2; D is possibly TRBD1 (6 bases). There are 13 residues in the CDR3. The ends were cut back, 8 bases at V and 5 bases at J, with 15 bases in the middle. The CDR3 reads CASGGQARYGYTF. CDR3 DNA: TGTGCCAGCGGGGGCCAGGCGCGGTATGGCTACACCTTC.